This T cell receptor beta chain was sequenced for a study of blood T cell repertoires in COVID-19. Study in general: COVID-19 samples collected from the United States, Italy and Spain covered acute and convalescent phases. T cells, B-cell-depleted T cells, or PBMCs supplied cDNA or gDNA.

V was pared by 3 bases and J by 0 bases, with 9 bases between. The CDR3 extends over 15 amino acids. CDR1 ENHRY and CDR2 SYGVKD come from the germline V gene. Under the authors' procedure: It was from reference gene primer amplification that nucleated cell counts were estimated. Sequenced by immunoSEQ multiplex PCR; TCRdb stores in-frame clones only, minus some. V, J and clone size are taken as reported in that table, and D and trimming were inferred from the DNA itself. Among roughly 290,000 clones listed, approximately 86% were seen once. The receptor was derived from a woman in her 30s who had recovered from COVID-19. Sequencing input: peripheral blood. V is TRBV10-3 and J is TRBJ1-3; no clear D. The CDR3 loop is CAISDLLNSGNTIYF. In nucleotides, the CDR3 is TGTGCCATCAGTGACTTACTGAACTCTGGAAACACCATATATTTT.